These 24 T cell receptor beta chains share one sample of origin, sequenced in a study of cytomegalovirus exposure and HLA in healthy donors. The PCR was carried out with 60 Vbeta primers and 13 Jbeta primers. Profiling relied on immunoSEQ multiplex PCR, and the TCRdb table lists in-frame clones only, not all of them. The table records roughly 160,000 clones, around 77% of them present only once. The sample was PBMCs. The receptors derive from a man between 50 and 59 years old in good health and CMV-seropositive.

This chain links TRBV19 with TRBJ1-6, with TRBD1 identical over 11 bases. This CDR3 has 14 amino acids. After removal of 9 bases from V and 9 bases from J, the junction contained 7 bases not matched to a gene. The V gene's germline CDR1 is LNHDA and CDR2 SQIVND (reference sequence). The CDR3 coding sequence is TGTGCCAGCCGATCCGGGACAGGGGGTTCACCCCTCCACTTT. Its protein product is CASRSGTGGSPLHF.

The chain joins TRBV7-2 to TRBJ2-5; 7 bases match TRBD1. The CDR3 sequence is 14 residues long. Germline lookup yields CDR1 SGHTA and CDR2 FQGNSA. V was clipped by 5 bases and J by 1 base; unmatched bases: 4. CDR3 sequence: CASSGGTVQETQYF. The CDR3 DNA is TGTGCCAGCAGCGGTGGGACAGTCCAAGAGACCCAGTACTTC.

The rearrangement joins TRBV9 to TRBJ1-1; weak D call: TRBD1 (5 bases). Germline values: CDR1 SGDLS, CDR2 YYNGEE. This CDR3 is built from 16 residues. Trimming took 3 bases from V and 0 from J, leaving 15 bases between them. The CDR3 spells CASSATGINLNTEAFF. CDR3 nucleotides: TGTGCCAGCAGCGCTACAGGCATTAATTTGAACACTGAAGCTTTCTTT.

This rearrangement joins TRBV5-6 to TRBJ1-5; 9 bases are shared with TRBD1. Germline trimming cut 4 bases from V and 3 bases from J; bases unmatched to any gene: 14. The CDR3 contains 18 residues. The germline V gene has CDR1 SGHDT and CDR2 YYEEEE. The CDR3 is CASSTRIGQGRNNQPQHF. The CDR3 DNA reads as TGTGCCAGCAGCACTAGGATAGGACAGGGGCGCAACAATCAGCCCCAGCATTTT.

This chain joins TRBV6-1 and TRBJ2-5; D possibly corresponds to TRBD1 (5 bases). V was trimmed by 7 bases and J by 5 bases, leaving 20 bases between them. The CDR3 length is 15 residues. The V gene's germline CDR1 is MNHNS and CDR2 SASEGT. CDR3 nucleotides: TGTGCCAGCACCATTCCTAGGTTAAAGGGGGAGACCCAGTACTTC. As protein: CASTIPRLKGETQYF.

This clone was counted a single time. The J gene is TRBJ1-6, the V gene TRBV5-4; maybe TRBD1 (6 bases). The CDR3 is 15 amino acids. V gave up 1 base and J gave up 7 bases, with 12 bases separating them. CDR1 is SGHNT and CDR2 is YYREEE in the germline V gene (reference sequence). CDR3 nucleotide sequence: TGTGCCAGCAGCTTGCCGGCAGGGGACAATTCACCCCTCCACTTT. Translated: CASSLPAGDNSPLHF. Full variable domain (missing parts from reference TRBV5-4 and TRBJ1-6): ETGVTQSPTHLIKTRGQQVTLRCSSQSGHNTVSWYQQALGQGPQFIFQYYREEENGRGNFPPRFSGLQFPNYSSELNVNALELDDSALYLCASSLPAGDNSPLHFGNGTRLTVT.

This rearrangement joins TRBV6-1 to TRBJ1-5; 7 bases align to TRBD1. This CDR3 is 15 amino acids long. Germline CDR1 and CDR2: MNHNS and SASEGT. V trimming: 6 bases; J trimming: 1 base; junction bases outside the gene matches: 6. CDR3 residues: CASRPQGQSNQPQHF. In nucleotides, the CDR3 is TGTGCCAGCAGACCACAGGGGCAAAGCAATCAGCCCCAGCATTTT.

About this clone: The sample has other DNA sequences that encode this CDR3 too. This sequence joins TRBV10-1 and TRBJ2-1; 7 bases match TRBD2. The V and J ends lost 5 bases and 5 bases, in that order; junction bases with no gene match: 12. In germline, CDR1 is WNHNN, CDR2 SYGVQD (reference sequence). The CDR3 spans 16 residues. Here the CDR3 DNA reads TGCGCCAGCAGTTCTCGACTAGCAGGGAAGGACAATGAGCAGTTCTTC. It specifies CASSSRLAGKDNEQFF.

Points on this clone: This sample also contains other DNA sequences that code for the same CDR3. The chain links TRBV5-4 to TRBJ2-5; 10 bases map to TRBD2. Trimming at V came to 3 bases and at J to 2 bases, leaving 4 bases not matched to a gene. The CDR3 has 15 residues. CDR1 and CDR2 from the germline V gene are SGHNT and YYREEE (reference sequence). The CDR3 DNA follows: TGTGCCAGCAGCTCAGCGGGGGGGCCGCAAGAGACCCAGTACTTC. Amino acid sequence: CASSSAGGPQETQYF. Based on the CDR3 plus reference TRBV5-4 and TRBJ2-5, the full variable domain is ETGVTQSPTHLIKTRGQQVTLRCSSQSGHNTVSWYQQALGQGPQFIFQYYREEENGRGNFPPRFSGLQFPNYSSELNVNALELDDSALYLCASSSAGGPQETQYFGPGTRLLVL.

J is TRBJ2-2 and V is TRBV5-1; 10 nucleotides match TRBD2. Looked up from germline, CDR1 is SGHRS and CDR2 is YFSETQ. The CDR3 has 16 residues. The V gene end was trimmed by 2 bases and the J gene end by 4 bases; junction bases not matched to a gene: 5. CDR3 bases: TGCGCCAGCAGCTTTACAACTAGCGGGGTCACCGGGGAGCTGTTTTTT. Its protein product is CASSFTTSGVTGELFF. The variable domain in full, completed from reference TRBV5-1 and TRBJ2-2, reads KAGVTQTPRYLIKTRGQQVTLSCSPISGHRSVSWYQQTPGQGLQFLFEYFSETQRNKGNFPGRFSGRQFSNSRSEMNVSTLELGDSALYLCASSFTTSGVTGELFFGEGSRLTVL.

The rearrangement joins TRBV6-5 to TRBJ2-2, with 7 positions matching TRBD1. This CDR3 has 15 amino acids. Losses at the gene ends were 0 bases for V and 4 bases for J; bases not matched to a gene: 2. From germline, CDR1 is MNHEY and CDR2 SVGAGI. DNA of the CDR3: TGTGCCAGCAGTTACTCTAGGGGGCCCACCGGGGAGCTGTTTTTT. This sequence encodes CASSYSRGPTGELFF.

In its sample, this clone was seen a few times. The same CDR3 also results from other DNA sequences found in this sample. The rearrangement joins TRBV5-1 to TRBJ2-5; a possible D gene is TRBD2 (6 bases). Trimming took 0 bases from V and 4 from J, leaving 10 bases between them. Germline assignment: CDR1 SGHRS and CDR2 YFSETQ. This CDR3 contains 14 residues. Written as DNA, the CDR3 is TGCGCCAGCAGCTTGGGGCAGGGAGGAGAGACCCAGTACTTC. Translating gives CASSLGQGGETQYF.

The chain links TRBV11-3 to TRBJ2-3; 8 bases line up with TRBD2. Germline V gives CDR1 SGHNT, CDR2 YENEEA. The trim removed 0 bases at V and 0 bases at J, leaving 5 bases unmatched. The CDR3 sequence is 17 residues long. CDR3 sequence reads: CASSLDRQRGSTDTQYF. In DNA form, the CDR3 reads TGTGCCAGCAGCTTAGATCGCCAGCGGGGGAGCACAGATACGCAGTATTTT.

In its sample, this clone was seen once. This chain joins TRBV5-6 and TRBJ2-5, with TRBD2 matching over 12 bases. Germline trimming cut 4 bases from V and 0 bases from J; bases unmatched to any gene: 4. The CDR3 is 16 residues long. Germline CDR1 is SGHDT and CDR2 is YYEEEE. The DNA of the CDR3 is TGTGCCAGCAGCCAACTAGCGGGGGGACACCAAGAGACCCAGTACTTC. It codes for CASSQLAGGHQETQYF.

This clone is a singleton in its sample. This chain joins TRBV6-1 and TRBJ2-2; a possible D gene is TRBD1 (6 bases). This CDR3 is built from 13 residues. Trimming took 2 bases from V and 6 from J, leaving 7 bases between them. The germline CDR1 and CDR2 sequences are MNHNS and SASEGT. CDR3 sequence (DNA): TGTGCCAGCAGTGAAAGGACAGCCGGGGAGCTGTTTTTT. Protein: CASSERTAGELFF.

The CDR3 coding sequence is TGTGCCAGCAGCGTAAATACGGACACTGAAGCTTTCTTT. This codes for CASSVNTDTEAFF. The chain carries TRBV9 and TRBJ1-1, with D uncertain. V was trimmed by 1 base and J by 3 bases, leaving 7 bases between them. CDR3 length equals 13 residues. Germline V gives CDR1 SGDLS, CDR2 YYNGEE. The full variable domain, with the rest looked up from reference TRBV9 and TRBJ1-1, is DSGVTQTPKHLITATGQRVTLRCSPRSGDLSVYWYQQSLDQGLQFLIQYYNGEERAKGNILERFSAQQFPDLHSELNLSSLELGDSALYFCASSVNTDTEAFFGQGTRLTVV.

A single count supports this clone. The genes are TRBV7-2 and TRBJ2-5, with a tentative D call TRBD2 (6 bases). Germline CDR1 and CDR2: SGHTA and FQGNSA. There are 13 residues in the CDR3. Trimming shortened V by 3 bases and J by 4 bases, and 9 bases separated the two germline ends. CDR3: CASSFGTGETQYF. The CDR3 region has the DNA TGTGCCAGCAGCTTCGGGACTGGAGAGACCCAGTACTTC. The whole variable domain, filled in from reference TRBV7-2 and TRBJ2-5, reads GAGVSQSPSNKVTEKGKDVELRCDPISGHTALYWYRQSLGQGLEFLIYFQGNSAPDKSGLPSDRFSAERTGGSVSTLTIQRTQQEDSAVYLCASSFGTGETQYFGPGTRLLVL.

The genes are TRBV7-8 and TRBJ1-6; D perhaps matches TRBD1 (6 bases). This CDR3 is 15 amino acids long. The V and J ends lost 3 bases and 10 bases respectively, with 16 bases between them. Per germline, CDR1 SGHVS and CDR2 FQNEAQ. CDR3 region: CASSLPGHPLSPLHF. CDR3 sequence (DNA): TGTGCCAGCAGCTTGCCGGGACACCCTTTATCACCCCTCCACTTT.

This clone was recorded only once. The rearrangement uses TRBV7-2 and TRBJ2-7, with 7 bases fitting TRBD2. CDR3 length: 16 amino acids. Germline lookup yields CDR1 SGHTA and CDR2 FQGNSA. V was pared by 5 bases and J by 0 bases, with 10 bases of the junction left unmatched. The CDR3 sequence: CASSPGGWTLSYEQYF. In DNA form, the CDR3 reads TGTGCCAGCAGCCCCGGGGGGTGGACTCTCTCCTACGAGCAGTACTTC. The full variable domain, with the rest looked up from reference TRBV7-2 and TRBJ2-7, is GAGVSQSPSNKVTEKGKDVELRCDPISGHTALYWYRQSLGQGLEFLIYFQGNSAPDKSGLPSDRFSAERTGGSVSTLTIQRTQQEDSAVYLCASSPGGWTLSYEQYFGPGTRLTVT.

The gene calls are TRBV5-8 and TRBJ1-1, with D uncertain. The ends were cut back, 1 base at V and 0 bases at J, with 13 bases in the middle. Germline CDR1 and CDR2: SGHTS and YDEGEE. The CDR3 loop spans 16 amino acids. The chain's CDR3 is CASSLSVGRLNTEAFF. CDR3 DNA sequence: TGTGCCAGCAGCTTGTCGGTGGGGAGACTGAACACTGAAGCTTTCTTT.

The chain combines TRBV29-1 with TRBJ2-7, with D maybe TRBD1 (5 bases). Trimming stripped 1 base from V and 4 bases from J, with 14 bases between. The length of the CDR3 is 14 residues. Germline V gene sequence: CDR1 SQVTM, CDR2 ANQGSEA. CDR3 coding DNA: TGCAGCGTTGAAGTAAGGGGTATAGGGTACGAGCAGTACTTC. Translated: CSVEVRGIGYEQYF.

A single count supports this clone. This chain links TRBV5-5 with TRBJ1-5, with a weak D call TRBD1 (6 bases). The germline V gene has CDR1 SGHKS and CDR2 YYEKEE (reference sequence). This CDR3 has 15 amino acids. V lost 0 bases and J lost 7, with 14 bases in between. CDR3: CASSLAAGVGQPQHF. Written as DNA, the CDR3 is TGTGCCAGCAGCTTGGCCGCAGGGGTCGGACAGCCCCAGCATTTT.

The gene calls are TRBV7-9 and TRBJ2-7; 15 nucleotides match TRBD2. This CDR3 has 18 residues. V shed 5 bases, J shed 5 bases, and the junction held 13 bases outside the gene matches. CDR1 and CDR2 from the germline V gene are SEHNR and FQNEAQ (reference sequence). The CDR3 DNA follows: TGTGCCAGCAGCCCCCGGACTAGCGGGGGGGCGTTTGGAAACGAGCAGTACTTC. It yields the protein CASSPRTSGGAFGNEQYF. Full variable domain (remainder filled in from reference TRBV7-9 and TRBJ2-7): DTGVSQNPRHKITKRGQNVTFRCDPISEHNRLYWYRQTLGQGPEFLTYFQNEAQLEKSRLLSDRFSAERPKGSFSTLEIQRTEQGDSAMYLCASSPRTSGGAFGNEQYFGPGTRLTVT.

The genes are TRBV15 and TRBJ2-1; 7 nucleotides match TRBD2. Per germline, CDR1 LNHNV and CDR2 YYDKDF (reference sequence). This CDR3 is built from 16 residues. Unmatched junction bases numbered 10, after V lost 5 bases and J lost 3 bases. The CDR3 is CATSVLAAISYNEQFF. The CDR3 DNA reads TGTGCCACCAGCGTCCTAGCGGCGATAAGCTACAATGAGCAGTTCTTC.